Below, 5 T cell receptor beta chains from the same sample are listed, as sequenced in a study of CD8+ T cells in alopecia areata. Sequencing relied on a cDNA template that was reverse transcribed from extracted RNA. Method: immunoSEQ multiplex PCR; TCRdb's copy keeps in-frame clones and lacks some. The sample carries over 110,000 clones, 51% recorded once. Sample: CD4+ T cells sorted from blood, taken at week 0. All receptors come from a human donor with alopecia areata.

This clone was counted between two and nine times. The chain is built from TRBV15 and TRBJ2-1; 7 bases line up with TRBD1. The CDR3 is 14 residues long. V shed 3 bases, J shed 5 bases, and the junction held 4 bases outside the gene matches. Germline CDR1 reads LNHNV; CDR2 reads YYDKDF (reference sequence). The CDR3 nucleotides read TGTGCCACCAGCAGGACGGGACAGCACAATGAGCAGTTCTTC. Its translation is CATSRTGQHNEQFF. Based on the CDR3 plus reference TRBV15 and TRBJ2-1, the full variable domain is DAMVIQNPRYQVTQFGKPVTLSCSQTLNHNVMYWYQQKSSQAPKLLFHYYDKDFNNEADTPDNFQSRRPNTSFCFLDIRSPGLGDTAMYLCATSRTGQHNEQFFGPGTRLTVL.

This clone was observed a few times. The chain uses TRBV19 and TRBJ1-4, with D unresolved. Between the trimmed V and J ends, which lost 8 bases and 2 bases, there was a span of 15 bases. The CDR3 covers 15 residues. CDR1 LNHDA and CDR2 SQIVND come from the germline V gene (reference sequence). CDR3 sequence (DNA): TGTGCCAGTGCCCGTCGTCCGTTGACTAATGAAAAACTGTTTTTT. Protein: CASARRPLTNEKLFF.

This chain connects TRBV30 to TRBJ1-1; no definite D call. V was clipped by 2 bases and J by 6 bases, with 4 bases between them. CDR1 and CDR2 (germline): GTSNPN, SVGIG (reference sequence). CDR3 length: 10 amino acids. CDR3 bases: TGTGCCTGGAGTCATGCTGAAGCTTTCTTT. It translates to CAWSHAEAFF.

The sample holds many counts of this clone. The chain recombines TRBV6-1 with TRBJ1-2; a weak D match, TRBD1 (6 bases). CDR3 size: 13 residues. The germline CDR1 and CDR2 sequences are MNHNS and SASEGT. Trimming took off 4 bases at V and 5 bases at J, with 11 bases between the two ends. The CDR3 protein is CASSAPQGYGYTF. The CDR3 region has the DNA TGTGCCAGCAGTGCCCCACAGGGTTATGGCTACACCTTC.

The J gene is TRBJ2-6, the V gene TRBV28; TRBD1 matches at 8 bases. Germline trimming cut 5 bases from V and 0 bases from J; bases unmatched to any gene: 9. The CDR3 sequence is 18 residues long. In germline, CDR1 is MDHEN, CDR2 SYDVKM. Here the CDR3 reads CASSLPGQALSGANVLTF. CDR3 DNA: TGTGCCAGCAGTCTCCCGGGACAGGCCCTCTCTGGGGCCAACGTCCTGACTTTC.